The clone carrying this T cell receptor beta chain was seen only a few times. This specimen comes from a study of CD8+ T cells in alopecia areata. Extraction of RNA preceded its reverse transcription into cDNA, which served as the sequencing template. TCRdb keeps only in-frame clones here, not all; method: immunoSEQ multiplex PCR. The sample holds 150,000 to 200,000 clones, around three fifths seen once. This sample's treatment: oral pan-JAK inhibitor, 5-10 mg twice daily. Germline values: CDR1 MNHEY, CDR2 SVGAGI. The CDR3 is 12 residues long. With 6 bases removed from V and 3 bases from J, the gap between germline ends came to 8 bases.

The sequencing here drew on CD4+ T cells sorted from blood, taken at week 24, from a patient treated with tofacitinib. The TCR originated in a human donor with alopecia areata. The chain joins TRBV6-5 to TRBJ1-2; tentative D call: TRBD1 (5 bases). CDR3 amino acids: CASSGDDYGYTF. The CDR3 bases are TGTGCCAGCAGCGGGGACGACTATGGCTACACCTTC.